This T cell receptor (beta chain) came from a study of sequential checkpoint blockade in melanoma. Treatment meaning: randomized to nivolumab then ipilimumab (arm A) or the reverse (arm B). The method was immunoSEQ multiplex PCR; TCRdb's version includes in-frame clones alone and lacks a portion of them. This sample has about 9,600 clones, with 24% found just once. This TCR was sampled from a human donor with melanoma. Sequenced here: tumor tissue (inferred from file names), sampled from a patient given nivolumab and ipilimumab in sequence.

The chain's CDR3 is CASRPDRGALNTGELFF. For the CDR3, the DNA is TGCGCCAGCCGACCCGACAGGGGCGCACTAAACACCGGGGAGCTGTTTTTT. This sequence joins TRBV5-1 and TRBJ2-2, with 8 bases matching TRBD1. V was pared by 7 bases and J by 2 bases, with 13 bases of the junction left unmatched. The CDR3 totals 17 residues. Germline lookup yields CDR1 SGHRS and CDR2 YFSETQ.